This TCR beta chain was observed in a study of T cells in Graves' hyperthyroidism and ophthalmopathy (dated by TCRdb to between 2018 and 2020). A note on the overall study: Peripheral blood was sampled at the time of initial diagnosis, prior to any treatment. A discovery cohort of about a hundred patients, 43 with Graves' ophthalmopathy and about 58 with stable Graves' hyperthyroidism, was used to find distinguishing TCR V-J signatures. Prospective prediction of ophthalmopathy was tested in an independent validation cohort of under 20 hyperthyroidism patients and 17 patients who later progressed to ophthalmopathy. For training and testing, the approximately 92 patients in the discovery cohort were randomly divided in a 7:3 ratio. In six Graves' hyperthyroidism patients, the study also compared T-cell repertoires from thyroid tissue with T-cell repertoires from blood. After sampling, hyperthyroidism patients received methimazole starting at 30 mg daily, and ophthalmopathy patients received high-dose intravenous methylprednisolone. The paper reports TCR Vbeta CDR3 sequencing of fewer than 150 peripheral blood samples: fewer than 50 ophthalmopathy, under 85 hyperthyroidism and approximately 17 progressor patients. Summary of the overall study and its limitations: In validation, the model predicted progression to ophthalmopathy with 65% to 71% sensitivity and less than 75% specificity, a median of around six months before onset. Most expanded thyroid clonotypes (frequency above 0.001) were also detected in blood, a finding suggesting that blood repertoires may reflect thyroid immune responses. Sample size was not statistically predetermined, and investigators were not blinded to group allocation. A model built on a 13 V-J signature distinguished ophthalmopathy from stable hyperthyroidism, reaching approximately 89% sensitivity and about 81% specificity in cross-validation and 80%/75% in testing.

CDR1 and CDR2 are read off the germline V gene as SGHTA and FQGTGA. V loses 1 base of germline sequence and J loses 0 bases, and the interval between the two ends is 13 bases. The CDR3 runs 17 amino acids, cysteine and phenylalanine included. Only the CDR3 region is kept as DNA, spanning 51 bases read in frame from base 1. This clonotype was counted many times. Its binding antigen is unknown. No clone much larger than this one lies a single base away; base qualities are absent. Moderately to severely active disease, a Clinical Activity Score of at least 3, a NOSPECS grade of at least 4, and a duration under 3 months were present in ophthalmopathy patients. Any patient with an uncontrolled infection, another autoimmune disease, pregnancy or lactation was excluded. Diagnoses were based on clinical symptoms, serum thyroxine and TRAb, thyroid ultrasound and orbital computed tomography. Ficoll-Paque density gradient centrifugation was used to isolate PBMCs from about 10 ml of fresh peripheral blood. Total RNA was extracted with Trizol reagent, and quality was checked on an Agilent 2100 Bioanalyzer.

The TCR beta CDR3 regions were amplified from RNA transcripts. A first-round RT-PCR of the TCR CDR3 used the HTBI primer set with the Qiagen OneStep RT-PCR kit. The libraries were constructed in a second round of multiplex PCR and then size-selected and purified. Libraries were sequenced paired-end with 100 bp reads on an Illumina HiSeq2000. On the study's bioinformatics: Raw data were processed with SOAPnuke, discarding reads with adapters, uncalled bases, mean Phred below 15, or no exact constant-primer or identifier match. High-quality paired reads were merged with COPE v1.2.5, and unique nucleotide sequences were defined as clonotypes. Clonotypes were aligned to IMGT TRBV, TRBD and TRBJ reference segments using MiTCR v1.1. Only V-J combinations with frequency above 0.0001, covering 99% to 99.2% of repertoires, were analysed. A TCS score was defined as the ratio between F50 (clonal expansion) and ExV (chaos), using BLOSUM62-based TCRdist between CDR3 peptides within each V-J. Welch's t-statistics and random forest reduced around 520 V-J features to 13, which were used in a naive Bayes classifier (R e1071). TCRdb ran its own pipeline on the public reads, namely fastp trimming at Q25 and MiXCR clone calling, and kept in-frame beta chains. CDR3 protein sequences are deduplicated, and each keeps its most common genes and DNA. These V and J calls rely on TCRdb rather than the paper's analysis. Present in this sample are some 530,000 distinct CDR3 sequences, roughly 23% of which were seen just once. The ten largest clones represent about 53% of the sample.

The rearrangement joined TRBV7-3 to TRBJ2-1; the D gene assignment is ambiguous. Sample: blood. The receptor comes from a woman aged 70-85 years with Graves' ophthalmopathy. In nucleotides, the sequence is TGTGCCAGCAGCTTAATGGCACCCTCCGCCTCCTACAATGAGCAGTTCTTC. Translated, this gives CASSLMAPSASYNEQFF.